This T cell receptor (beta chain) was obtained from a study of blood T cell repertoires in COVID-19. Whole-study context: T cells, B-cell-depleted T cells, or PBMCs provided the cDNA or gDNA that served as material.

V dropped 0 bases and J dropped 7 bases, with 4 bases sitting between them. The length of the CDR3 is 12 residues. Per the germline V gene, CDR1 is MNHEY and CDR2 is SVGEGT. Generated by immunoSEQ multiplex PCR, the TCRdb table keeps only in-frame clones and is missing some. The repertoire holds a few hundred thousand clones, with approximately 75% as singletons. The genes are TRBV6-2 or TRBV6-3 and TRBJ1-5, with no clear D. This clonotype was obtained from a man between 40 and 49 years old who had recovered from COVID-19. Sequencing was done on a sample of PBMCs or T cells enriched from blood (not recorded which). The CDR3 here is CASSYSHQPQHF. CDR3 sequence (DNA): TGTGCCAGCAGTTACTCACACCAGCCCCAGCATTTT.